The rows below give T cell receptor beta chains drawn from one sample of a study of T cell repertoires in cytomegalovirus infection. TCRdb called the reads again in MiXCR, with one record for every CDR3 protein. The table has approximately 250,000 distinct CDR3 sequences, roughly 9% seen once. The sequencing input was PBMCs. These receptors were collected from a human donor in good health (CMV status not recorded). Some clones in this sample may be carry-over from other donors' samples. Each CDR3 is given without its conserved first and last residue.

j_gene,v_gene,CDR3aa
TRBJ2-5,TRBV7-2,ASSFDRGKRETQY
TRBJ2-1,TRBV27,ASSLRQGGGNEQF
TRBJ1-4,TRBV7-2,ASSSFGAGSEKLF
TRBJ2-2,TRBV7-8,ASSLVGTGGRWADTGELF
TRBJ1-1,TRBV7-9,ASSRSGVSVTEAF
TRBJ2-6,TRBV7-9,ASSSWDPGANVLT
TRBJ2-1,TRBV7-2,ASSLASTSGYNEQF
TRBJ2-2,TRBV7-2,ASSLNGFTGELF
TRBJ1-2,TRBV7-2,ASSARDRGYYGYT
TRBJ1-1,TRBV7-2,ASSRTGNEAF
TRBJ1-4,TRBV19,ASKQFNEKLF
TRBJ2-1,TRBV18,ASSPQGLANEQF
TRBJ2-5,TRBV10-3,AIGQNQETQY
TRBJ2-7,TRBV29-1,SVLGLAQLSSYEQY
TRBJ1-2,TRBV20-1,SARERVYDT
TRBJ1-2,TRBV7-2,ASSLDGRGTYGYT
TRBJ2-7,TRBV12-3/TRBV12-4,ASSLGVLGYEQY
TRBJ2-1,TRBV18,ASSLGQPKWNEQF
TRBJ2-7,TRBV28,ASSSSTGPSSYEQY
TRBJ2-5,TRBV5-6,ASSYLASRVGETQY
TRBJ2-5,TRBV20-1,SAASPGTTVETQY
TRBJ2-7,TRBV12-5,ASGSFSSDAAY
TRBJ1-1,TRBV12-3/TRBV12-4,ASSFGKGGNTEAF
TRBJ2-1,TRBV24-1,ATSEGGFSYNEQF
TRBJ2-1,TRBV27,ASSSDGGKWGNEQF